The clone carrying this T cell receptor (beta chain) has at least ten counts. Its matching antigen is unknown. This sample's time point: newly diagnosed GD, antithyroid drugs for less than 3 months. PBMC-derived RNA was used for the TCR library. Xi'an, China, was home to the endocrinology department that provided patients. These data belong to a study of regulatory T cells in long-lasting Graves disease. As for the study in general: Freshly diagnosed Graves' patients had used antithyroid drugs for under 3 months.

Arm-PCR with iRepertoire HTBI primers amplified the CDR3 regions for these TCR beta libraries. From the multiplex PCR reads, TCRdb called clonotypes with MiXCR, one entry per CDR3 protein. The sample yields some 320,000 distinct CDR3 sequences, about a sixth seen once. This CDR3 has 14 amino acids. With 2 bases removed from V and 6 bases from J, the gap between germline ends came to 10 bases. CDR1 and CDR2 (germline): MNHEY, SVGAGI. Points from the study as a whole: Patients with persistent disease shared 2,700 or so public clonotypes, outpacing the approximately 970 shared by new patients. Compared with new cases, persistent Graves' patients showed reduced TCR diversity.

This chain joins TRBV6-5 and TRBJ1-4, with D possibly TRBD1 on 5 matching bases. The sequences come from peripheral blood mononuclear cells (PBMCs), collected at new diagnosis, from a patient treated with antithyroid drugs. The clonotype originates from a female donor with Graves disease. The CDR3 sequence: CASSYRGSDEKLFF. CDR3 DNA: TGTGCCAGCAGTTACAGGGGCTCTGATGAAAAACTGTTTTTT.